One and the same sample provided the 18 T cell receptor beta chains below, sequenced in a study of T cell responses to AZD1222 COVID-19 vaccine. Profiling relied on immunoSEQ multiplex PCR, and the TCRdb table lists in-frame clones only, not all of them. Of about 99,000 clones listed, approximately 90% were seen once; the top ten hold 2.9%. This material consisted of peripheral blood, taken on day 0 of AZD1222 vaccination. These receptors were obtained from an adult in good health.

This rearrangement joins TRBV4-3 to TRBJ2-1; D is possibly TRBD2 (7 bases). This CDR3 contains 15 residues. The germline V and J ends were trimmed by 4 bases and 10 bases, with 20 bases remaining between them. Germline lookup yields CDR1 LGHNA and CDR2 YSLEER. The CDR3: CASSRTGGLPAEQFF. The DNA of the CDR3 is TGCGCCAGCAGCCGAACGGGGGGCCTCCCTGCGGAGCAGTTCTTC.

As for this clone: At one boundary the junction diverges from the germline segment, which might be a read error. The rearrangement links TRBV5-1 to TRBJ2-2; TRBD1 matches 8 bases. The CDR3 is made up of 13 amino acids. CDR1 and CDR2 from the germline V gene are SGHRS and YFSETQ. The DNA for the CDR3 is TGTGCCACAGGACAGGGAGGCACCGGGGAGCTGTTTTTT. As protein: CATGQGGTGELFF.

The chain employs TRBV3-1 (or the pseudogene TRBV3-2) and TRBJ1-1, with a weak D call TRBD1 (6 bases). Germline V CDR1 and CDR2: LGHDT, YNNKEL (reference sequence). CDR3 size: 14 residues. Deletions cut 7 bases from V and 5 bases from J, with 17 bases between. The CDR3 DNA reads as TGTGCCAGCACTCTAGGGGGTTTTGGTACTGAAGCTTTCTTT. This translates into CASTLGGFGTEAFF.

The rearrangement links TRBV12-3 or TRBV12-4 to TRBJ1-1, with D unclear. Trimming took off 7 bases at V and 1 base at J, with 10 bases between the two ends. The CDR3 is 13 amino acids. CDR3 nucleotide sequence: TGTGCCAGCATCTTCCAGTGGAACACTGAAGCTTTCTTT. Its translation is CASIFQWNTEAFF.

The CDR3 protein is CASSQDTGQNEQFF. The CDR3 region has the DNA TGCGCCAGCAGCCAAGATACCGGACAGAATGAGCAGTTCTTC. The V call is TRBV4-3, the J call TRBJ2-1, with a possible D match to TRBD1 (6 bases). The CDR3 spans 14 residues. From germline, CDR1 is LGHNA and CDR2 YSLEER. V was shortened by 0 bases and J by 7 bases, with 10 bases between the two germline ends.

The chain links TRBV7-3 to TRBJ2-2; 8 bases match TRBD1. With 4 bases clipped from V and 7 bases from J, the junction kept 5 bases outside the gene matches. This CDR3 comprises 14 residues. The V gene's germline CDR1 is SGHTA and CDR2 FQGTGA. The CDR3 reads CASSSTGAGGELFF. DNA for the CDR3: TGTGCCAGCAGCTCGACAGGGGCGGGCGGGGAGCTGTTTTTT.

The gene calls are TRBV6-5 and TRBJ1-1; D is perhaps TRBD1 (5 bases). Trimming took off 4 bases at V and 8 bases at J, with 14 bases between the two ends. Germline CDR1 MNHEY, CDR2 SVGAGI. The CDR3 spans 13 residues. The CDR3 region has the DNA TGTGCCAGCAGTTTTCGGGGGTCCGCGGAAGCTTTCTTT. It translates to CASSFRGSAEAFF.

Comment on this clone: In the same sample, other DNA sequences code for this CDR3. The chain recombines TRBV24-1 with TRBJ2-5; 7 nucleotides line up with TRBD1. V shed 1 base, J shed 5 bases, and the junction held 9 bases outside the gene matches. Germline lookup yields CDR1 KGHDR and CDR2 SFDVKD. The CDR3 covers 16 residues. The CDR3, as DNA: TGTGCCACCAGTGATTTTGGGCAGGGGGAAGGGGAGACCCAGTACTTC. It translates to CATSDFGQGEGETQYF.

This clone was recorded only once. The DNA for the CDR3 is TGTGCCAGCAGCGTAGCTTGGGTCCCAGGCATCGGGGAGCTGTTTTTT. Encoded protein: CASSVAWVPGIGELFF. The chain employs TRBV9 and TRBJ2-2; D is uncertain. Per germline, CDR1 SGDLS and CDR2 YYNGEE. The V end was cut by 0 bases, the J end by 7 bases, with 16 bases between. This CDR3 comprises 16 residues.

The CDR3 nucleotides are TGTGCCAGTAGTATTACCGAACCGCACTATGGCTACACCTTC. This translates into CASSITEPHYGYTF. V is TRBV19 and J is TRBJ1-2; D not certain. This CDR3 comprises 14 residues. The V gene's germline CDR1 is LNHDA and CDR2 SQIVND (reference sequence). V was shortened by 3 bases and J by 3 bases, with 11 bases between the two germline ends.

The chain is built from TRBV7-3 and TRBJ2-3, with 13 nucleotides matching TRBD2. Germline CDR1 and CDR2: SGHTA and FQGTGA. The V and J ends lost 5 bases and 3 bases, in that order; junction bases with no gene match: 5. The CDR3 is made up of 16 amino acids. In DNA form, the CDR3 reads TGTGCCAGCAGCCCCGGGGGACTAGCGGGAACAGATACGCAGTATTTT. It translates to CASSPGGLAGTDTQYF.

This clone was detected many times. The V and J genes are TRBV4-1 and TRBJ1-1; D unresolved. Germline V CDR1 and CDR2: MGHRA, YSYEKL. This CDR3 contains 14 residues. Trimming left V 2 bases short and J 11 bases short, with 18 bases between. The CDR3 DNA reads as TGCGCCAGCAGCCAATCGATCCATGCGACATCGGCTTTCTTT. Encoded protein: CASSQSIHATSAFF.

The chain carries TRBV30 and TRBJ1-5; the D is unclear. Per germline, CDR1 GTSNPN and CDR2 SVGIG (reference sequence). V was pared by 0 bases and J by 1 base, with 7 bases between. This CDR3 is 14 amino acids long. CDR3: CAWSVRASNQPQHF. The CDR3 region has the DNA TGTGCCTGGAGTGTACGGGCAAGCAATCAGCCCCAGCATTTT.

V is TRBV12-5 and J is TRBJ2-3; TRBD2 matches at 8 bases. This CDR3 has 14 residues. J lost 1 base, V lost 7 bases, and 4 bases had no gene match. Germline V gene lookup returns CDR1 LGHNT and CDR2 FRNRAP. CDR3 bases: TGTGCTAGTGATGAAGCGGGGGGCACAGATACGCAGTATTTT. This codes for CASDEAGGTDTQYF.

This chain connects TRBV7-6 to TRBJ2-3, with D possibly being TRBD1 (6 bases). The CDR3 consists of 15 residues. Germline loops: CDR1 SGHVS, CDR2 FNYEAQ. Trimming left V 5 bases short and J 0 bases short, with 12 bases between. The CDR3 spells CASSLTTGSTDTQYF. The DNA of the CDR3 is TGTGCCAGCAGCCTTACGACAGGAAGCACAGATACGCAGTATTTT.

This chain joins TRBV9 and TRBJ1-5; TRBD1 matches 9 bases. V was pared by 4 bases and J by 4 bases, with 9 bases of the junction left unmatched. Per germline, CDR1 SGDLS and CDR2 YYNGEE. The CDR3 covers 16 residues. CDR3 amino acids: CASSRGTGRDNQPQHF. In nucleotides, the CDR3 is TGTGCCAGCAGCCGAGGGACAGGGAGGGATAATCAGCCCCAGCATTTT.

The chain uses TRBV27 and TRBJ1-1, with no clear D. Trimming stripped 6 bases from V and 3 bases from J, with 20 bases between. Germline V gives CDR1 MNHEY, CDR2 SMNVEV (reference sequence). The CDR3 consists of 16 residues. The DNA of the CDR3 is TGTGCCAGCAGCCCACTACTCAACCGCCGGGACACTGAAGCTTTCTTT. Translated: CASSPLLNRRDTEAFF.

V usage is TRBV5-8 and J usage is TRBJ2-3; D possibly matches TRBD1 or TRBD2 (6 bases each). V was pared by 0 bases and J by 2 bases, with 13 bases between. The CDR3 length is 16 residues. Germline CDR1 and CDR2: SGHTS and YDEGEE. CDR3 in DNA: TGTGCCAGCAGCTTGGGGACGGGGGCTTACACAGATACGCAGTATTTT. It yields the protein CASSLGTGAYTDTQYF.